This T cell receptor beta chain was sequenced for a study of CD8+ T cells in alopecia areata. Looking at the study overall: Patients in the treated group were given tofacitinib by mouth, 5 to 10 mg twice a day. Whole-study results and caveats: Possibly as an HLA-related effect, TCR sharing across patients appeared less clear than in mice. Many expanded lesional clones persisted during tofacitinib (in both scalp and blood). Because one nonresponder was included, the link of baseline CD8+ expansion to response is considered uncertain.

Turning to this clone: No antigen is known for it.

Extraction and reverse transcription of RNA yielded cDNA as the sequencing template. Sequencing was performed with immunoSEQ multiplex PCR; in TCRdb, only in-frame clones are kept and a portion is missing. Here the sample spans 150,000 to 200,000 clones, roughly half being singletons. The treatment: oral pan-JAK inhibitor, 5-10 mg twice daily. The CDR3 spans 16 residues. Per germline, CDR1 MNHEY and CDR2 SMNVEV (reference sequence). Trimming stripped 5 bases from V and 8 bases from J, with 24 bases between. J is TRBJ1-2 and V is TRBV27; D possibly corresponds to TRBD1 (5 bases). This sample comprised CD8+ T cells sorted from blood, obtained at week 52, from a patient treated with tofacitinib. This receptor was identified in a human donor with alopecia areata. The CDR3 DNA follows: TGTGCCAGCAGTCCCCCGGCAGGGATTGGCTTGGGGGGCTACACCTTC. Residues: CASSPPAGIGLGGYTF.